The TCR beta chain described here comes from a study of T cells in Graves' hyperthyroidism and ophthalmopathy. This clonotype has more than one count but fewer than ten. Amplification yielded TCR beta CDR3 regions, with RNA transcripts as the source. An initial round of RT-PCR targeting the TCR CDR3 relied on the HTBI primer set. TCRdb re-derived calls from the multiplex PCR reads in MiXCR, one entry per CDR3 protein. The table has hundreds of thousands of distinct CDR3 sequences, 18% seen once. Those patients with uncontrolled infection, other autoimmune disease, pregnancy or lactation were excluded. In germline, CDR1 is MNHEY, CDR2 SMNVEV (reference sequence). The CDR3 sequence is 14 residues long. The V end was cut by 3 bases, the J end by 5 bases, with 10 bases between.

The sequence derives from a woman aged 45-59 years with Graves' hyperthyroidism that later progressed to Graves' ophthalmopathy. This chain joins TRBV27 and TRBJ2-2; D possibly corresponds to TRBD1 (6 bases). The source material was blood. The CDR3 coding sequence is TGTGCCAGCAGTTTCCAGGGGTGGACCGGGGAGCTGTTTTTT. It codes for CASSFQGWTGELFF.